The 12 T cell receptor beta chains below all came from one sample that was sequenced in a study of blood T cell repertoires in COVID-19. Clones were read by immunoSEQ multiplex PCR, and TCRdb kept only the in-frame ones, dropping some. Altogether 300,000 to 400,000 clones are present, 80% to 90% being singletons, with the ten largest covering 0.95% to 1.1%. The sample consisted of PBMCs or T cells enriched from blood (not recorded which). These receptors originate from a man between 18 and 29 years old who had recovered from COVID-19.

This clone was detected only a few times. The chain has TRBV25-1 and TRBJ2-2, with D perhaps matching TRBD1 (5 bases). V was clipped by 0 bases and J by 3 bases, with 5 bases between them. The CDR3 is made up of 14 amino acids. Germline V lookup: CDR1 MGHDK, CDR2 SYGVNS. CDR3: CASSEYRDTGELFF. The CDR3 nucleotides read TGTGCCAGCAGTGAATACAGGGACACCGGGGAGCTGTTTTTT.

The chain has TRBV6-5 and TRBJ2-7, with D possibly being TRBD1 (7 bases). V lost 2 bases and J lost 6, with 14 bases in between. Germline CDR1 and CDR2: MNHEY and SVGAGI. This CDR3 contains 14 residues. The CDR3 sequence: CASSYAHQGGEQYF. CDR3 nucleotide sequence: TGTGCCAGCAGTTACGCCCATCAGGGGGGCGAGCAGTACTTC.

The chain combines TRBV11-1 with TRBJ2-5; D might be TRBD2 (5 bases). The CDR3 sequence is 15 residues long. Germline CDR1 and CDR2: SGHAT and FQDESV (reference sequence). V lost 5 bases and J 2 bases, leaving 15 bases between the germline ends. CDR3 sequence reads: CASSLDRRRQETQYF. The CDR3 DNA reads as TGTGCCAGCAGCCTCGACCGGAGGCGGCAAGAGACCCAGTACTTC.

In DNA form, the CDR3 reads TGTGCCAGCAGCGCTAGACTAAATCAGCCCCAGCATTTT. Protein sequence: CASSARLNQPQHF. The chain uses TRBV11-2 and TRBJ1-5; D unresolved. The V end lost 5 bases, the J end lost 4 bases, and 9 bases lay between the germline ends. The CDR3 contains 13 residues. Germline V lookup: CDR1 SGHAT, CDR2 FQNNGV.

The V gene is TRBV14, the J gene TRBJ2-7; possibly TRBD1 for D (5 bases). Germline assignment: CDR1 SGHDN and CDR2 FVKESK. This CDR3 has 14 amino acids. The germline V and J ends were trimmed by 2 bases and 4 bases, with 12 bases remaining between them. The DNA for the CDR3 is TGTGCCAGCAGCCAATGGCAGGGAATGTACGAGCAGTACTTC. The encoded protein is CASSQWQGMYEQYF. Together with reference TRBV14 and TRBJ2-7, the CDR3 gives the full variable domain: EAGVTQFPSHSVIEKGQTVTLRCDPISGHDNLYWYRRVMGKEIKFLLHFVKESKQDESGMPNNRFLAERTGGTYSTLKVQPAELEDSGVYFCASSQWQGMYEQYFGPGTRLTVT.

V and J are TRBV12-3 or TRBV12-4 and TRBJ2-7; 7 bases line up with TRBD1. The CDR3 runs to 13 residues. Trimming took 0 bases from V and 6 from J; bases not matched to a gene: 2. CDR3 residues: CASSLAQGTEQYF. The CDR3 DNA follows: TGTGCCAGCAGTTTAGCACAGGGGACCGAGCAGTACTTC.

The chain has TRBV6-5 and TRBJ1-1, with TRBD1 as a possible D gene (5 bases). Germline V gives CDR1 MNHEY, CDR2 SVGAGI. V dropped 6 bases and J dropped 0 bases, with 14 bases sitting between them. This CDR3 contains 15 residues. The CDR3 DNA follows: TGTGCCAGCAGCCCAGGGCTGAACCTGAACACTGAAGCTTTCTTT. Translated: CASSPGLNLNTEAFF.

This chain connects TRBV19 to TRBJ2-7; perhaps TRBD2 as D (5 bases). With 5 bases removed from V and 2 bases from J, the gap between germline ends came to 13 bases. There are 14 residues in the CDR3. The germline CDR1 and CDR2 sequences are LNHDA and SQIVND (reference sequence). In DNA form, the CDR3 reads TGTGCCAGTAGTTCAACCGGGATTACCTACGAGCAGTACTTC. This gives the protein CASSSTGITYEQYF.

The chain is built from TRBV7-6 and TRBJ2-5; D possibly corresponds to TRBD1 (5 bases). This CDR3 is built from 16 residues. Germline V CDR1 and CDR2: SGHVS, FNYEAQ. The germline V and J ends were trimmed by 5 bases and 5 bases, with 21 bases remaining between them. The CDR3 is CASSPKVVRVWETQYF. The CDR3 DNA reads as TGTGCCAGCAGCCCTAAAGTAGTCAGGGTTTGGGAGACCCAGTACTTC.

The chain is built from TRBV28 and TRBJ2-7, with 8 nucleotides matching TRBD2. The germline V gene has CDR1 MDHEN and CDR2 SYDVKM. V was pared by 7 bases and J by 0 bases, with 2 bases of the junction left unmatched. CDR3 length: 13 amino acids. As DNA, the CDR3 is TGTGCCAGCATCGCGGGAGGCTCCTACGAGCAGTACTTC. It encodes CASIAGGSYEQYF.

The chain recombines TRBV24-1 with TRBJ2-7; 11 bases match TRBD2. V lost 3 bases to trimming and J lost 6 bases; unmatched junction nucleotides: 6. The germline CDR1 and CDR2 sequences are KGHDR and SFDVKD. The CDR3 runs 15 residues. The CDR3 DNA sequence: TGTGCCACCAGTGATGGGGCTAGCGGGAGGATCGAGCAGTACTTC. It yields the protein CATSDGASGRIEQYF.

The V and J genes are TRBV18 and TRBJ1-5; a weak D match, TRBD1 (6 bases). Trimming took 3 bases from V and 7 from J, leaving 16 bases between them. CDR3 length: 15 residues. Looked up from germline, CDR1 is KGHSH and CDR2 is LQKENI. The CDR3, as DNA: TGTGCCAGCTCACCCACGGGAGGGGGTGGGCAGCCCCAGCATTTT. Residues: CASSPTGGGGQPQHF.